Listed here are 3 T cell receptor beta chains from one sample, sequenced in a study of blood T cells in healthy people across ages (dated by TCRdb to between 2014 and 2017). Library creation used 5' RACE. Sequencing was carried out with an Illumina HiSeq 2500. A second roughly 6 to 11 cycle PCR used a sample-barcoded 5' primer and a J-beta primer mix. TCRdb reanalyzed the raw reads on its own, using fastp at Q25 for trimming and MiXCR for clone calling, and kept in-frame beta chains. Merged by CDR3 protein, the rows form single entries marked with the most common genes and DNA. The sample table contains around 1.7 million distinct CDR3 sequences; only one count was recorded for 28% of them. Of the sample, 7.7% falls within the top ten clones. Specimen: blood. These receptors came from a woman under 40 in good health.

In the case of this clonotype: This likely comes from a read error, as the CDR3 has no conserved phenylalanine or tryptophan at its end. The rearrangement uses TRBV20-1 and TRBJ2-5; 14 positions agree with TRBD2. After removal of 0 bases from V and 10 bases from J, the junction contained 4 bases not matched to a gene. The CDR3 is 14 residues long. Germline CDR1 and CDR2: DFQATT and SNEGSKA (reference sequence). CDR3 residues: CSARDRGTSGGQYL. CDR3 bases: TGCAGTGCTAGAGATCGGGGGACTAGCGGGGGCCAGTACTTA.

V gene TRBV28 combines with J gene TRBJ2-3; the match to TRBD2 covers 8 bases. The germline V gene encodes CDR1 MDHEN and CDR2 SYDVKM. The CDR3 contains 13 residues. Trimming removed 7 bases from V and 4 bases from J; junction bases left unmatched: 4. CDR3 coding DNA: TGTGCCAGCACCCGGGGGGGATCAGATACGCAGTATTTT. It translates to CASTRGGSDTQYF.

The chain uses TRBV18 and TRBJ2-5; the D is unclear. This CDR3 comprises 14 residues. The germline V gene encodes CDR1 KGHSH and CDR2 LQKENI. V was cut by 3 bases and J by 1 base, with 9 bases left in between. Written as DNA, the CDR3 is TGTGCCAGCTCACCGCCGACTCTCCAAGAGACCCAGTACTTC. Translating it yields CASSPPTLQETQYF.